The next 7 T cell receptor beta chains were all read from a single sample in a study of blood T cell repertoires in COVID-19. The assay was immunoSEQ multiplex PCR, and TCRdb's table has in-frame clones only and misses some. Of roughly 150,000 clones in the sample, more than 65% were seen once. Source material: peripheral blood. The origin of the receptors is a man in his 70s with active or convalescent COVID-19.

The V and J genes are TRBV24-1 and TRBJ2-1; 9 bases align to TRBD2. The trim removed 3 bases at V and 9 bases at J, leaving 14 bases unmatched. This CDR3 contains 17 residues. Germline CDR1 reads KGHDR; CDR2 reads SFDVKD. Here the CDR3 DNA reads TGTGCCACCAGTGATGCGACTAGCGGCACCCCTGCGGGTGAGCAGTTCTTC. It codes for CATSDATSGTPAGEQFF.

The DNA for the CDR3 is TGCAGCGTTGAGGGGGGGAACGACATGAACACTGAAGCTTTCTTT. Protein product: CSVEGGNDMNTEAFF. The rearrangement links TRBV29-1 to TRBJ1-1; TRBD1 is a possible D gene (5 bases). Germline-derived CDR1 and CDR2 are SQVTM and ANQGSEA. The CDR3 is 15 residues long. Trimming removed 3 bases at V and 0 bases at J, with 14 bases between.

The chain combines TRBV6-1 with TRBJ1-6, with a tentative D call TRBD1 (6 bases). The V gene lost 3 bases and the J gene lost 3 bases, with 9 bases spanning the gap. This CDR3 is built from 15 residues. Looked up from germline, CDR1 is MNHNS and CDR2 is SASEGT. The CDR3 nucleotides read TGTGCCAGCAGTGACAGGGGTGGCTATAATTCACCCCTCCACTTT. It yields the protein CASSDRGGYNSPLHF.

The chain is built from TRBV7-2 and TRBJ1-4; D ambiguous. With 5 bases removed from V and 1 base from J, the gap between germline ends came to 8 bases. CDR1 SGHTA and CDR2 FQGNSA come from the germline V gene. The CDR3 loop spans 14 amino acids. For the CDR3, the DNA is TGTGCCAGCAGCCTGGTTAGAACTAATGAAAAACTGTTTTTT. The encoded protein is CASSLVRTNEKLFF.

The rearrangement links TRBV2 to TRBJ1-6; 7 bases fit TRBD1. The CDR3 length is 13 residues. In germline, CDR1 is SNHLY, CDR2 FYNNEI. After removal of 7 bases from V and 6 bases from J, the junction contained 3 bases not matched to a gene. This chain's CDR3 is CASKTGSNSPLHF. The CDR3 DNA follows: TGTGCCAGCAAGACAGGGTCTAATTCACCCCTCCACTTT.

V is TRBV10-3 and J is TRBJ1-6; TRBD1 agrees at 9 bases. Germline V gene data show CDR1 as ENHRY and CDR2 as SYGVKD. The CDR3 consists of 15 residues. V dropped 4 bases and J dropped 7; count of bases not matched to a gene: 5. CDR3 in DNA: TGTGCCATCAGTGGACCGGGACAGGGAAATTCACCCCTCCACTTT. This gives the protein CAISGPGQGNSPLHF.

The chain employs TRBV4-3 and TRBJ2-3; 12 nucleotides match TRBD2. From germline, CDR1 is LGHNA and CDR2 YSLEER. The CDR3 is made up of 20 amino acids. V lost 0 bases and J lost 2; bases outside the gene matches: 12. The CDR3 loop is CASSQDYPPRLAGATDTQYF. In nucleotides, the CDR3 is TGCGCCAGCAGCCAAGACTATCCCCCCAGACTAGCGGGGGCCACAGATACGCAGTATTTT.